One sample yielded the 30 T cell receptor beta chains listed below, sequenced in a study of blood T cell repertoires in COVID-19. TCRdb's copy holds only in-frame clones and misses some; the assay was immunoSEQ multiplex PCR. The sample yields more than 45,000 clones, 82% seen once. Sequenced material: peripheral blood. These receptors all come from a human donor in a cohort sampled during active COVID-19.

The gene calls are TRBV9 and TRBJ1-1, with 8 bases lining up with TRBD1. The J segment lost 0 bases and the V segment lost 3 bases, leaving 1 base of the junction unmatched. The germline gives CDR1 SGDLS, CDR2 YYNGEE. The CDR3 totals 14 residues. The CDR3 loop is CASSATGVNTEAFF. The DNA of the CDR3 is TGTGCCAGCAGCGCGACAGGGGTGAACACTGAAGCTTTCTTT.

This rearrangement joins TRBV6-5 to TRBJ2-7; 10 nucleotides match TRBD1. The ends lost 4 bases at V and 5 bases at J; junction bases unmatched: 8. The germline gives CDR1 MNHEY, CDR2 SVGAGI. The CDR3 spans 15 residues. The CDR3: CASSSTGTGVHEQYF. CDR3 nucleotides: TGTGCCAGCAGTTCCACCGGGACAGGGGTTCACGAGCAGTACTTC.

A note on this clone: This CDR3 is also generated by other DNA sequences in the sample. This rearrangement joins TRBV7-3 to TRBJ2-7; D possibly corresponds to TRBD2 (6 bases). The CDR3 extends over 13 amino acids. Looked up from germline, CDR1 is SGHTA and CDR2 is FQGTGA. The V end lost 5 bases, the J end lost 0 bases, and 8 bases lay between the germline ends. Written as DNA, the CDR3 is TGTGCCAGCAGCCGGAGGGGCTCCTACGAGCAGTACTTC. Residues: CASSRRGSYEQYF.

The chain has TRBV7-2 and TRBJ1-2; tentatively, D is TRBD1 (5 bases). The CDR3 is 16 amino acids. The germline V gene encodes CDR1 SGHTA and CDR2 FQGNSA. V lost 0 bases, J lost 2 bases, and 13 bases lay in between. For the CDR3, the DNA is TGTGCCAGCAGCTTAGCGGGGCAGCCCAGCAACTATGGCTACACCTTC. Protein sequence: CASSLAGQPSNYGYTF.

This sequence joins TRBV27 and TRBJ2-1; the D gene is possibly TRBD2 (5 bases). V shed 3 bases and J shed 5 bases, with 20 bases lying between them. CDR3 length equals 17 residues. The germline gives CDR1 MNHEY, CDR2 SMNVEV (reference sequence). The CDR3 DNA is TGTGCCAGCAGTTTTCTTTCGGCCGTATTGCGGGACAATGAGCAGTTCTTC. Its protein product is CASSFLSAVLRDNEQFF.

This sequence joins TRBV7-7 and TRBJ2-1; the D gene is possibly TRBD2 (6 bases). The CDR3 is made up of 15 amino acids. Trimming took 0 bases from V and 3 from J, leaving 9 bases between them. The germline gives CDR1 SSHAT, CDR2 FNYEAQ (reference sequence). CDR3 residues: CASSLASGDYNEQFF. The CDR3 nucleotides read TGTGCCAGCAGCTTAGCTAGCGGAGACTACAATGAGCAGTTCTTC.

V gene TRBV7-2 combines with J gene TRBJ2-3; TRBD2 is a possible D gene (7 bases). Germline V gene sequence: CDR1 SGHTA, CDR2 FQGNSA. This CDR3 has 15 residues. Trimming left V 5 bases short and J 2 bases short, with 14 bases between. As DNA, the CDR3 is TGTGCCAGCAGCCGGGGGGCGCTTTACACAGATACGCAGTATTTT. The encoded protein is CASSRGALYTDTQYF.

The V gene is TRBV18, the J gene TRBJ1-1, with 10 bases that match TRBD1. The germline V gene has CDR1 KGHSH and CDR2 LQKENI. There are 15 residues in the CDR3. The V segment lost 3 bases and the J segment 3 bases; nucleotides outside the gene matches: 4. CDR3 DNA sequence: TGTGCCAGCTCACCCCCGGGACAGGGGCACACTGAAGCTTTCTTT. This sequence encodes CASSPPGQGHTEAFF.

The chain employs TRBV7-8 and TRBJ2-3; D uncertain. The CDR3 has 12 residues. Per the germline V gene, CDR1 is SGHVS and CDR2 is FQNEAQ. Deletions cut 5 bases from V and 2 bases from J, with 5 bases between. The DNA for the CDR3 is TGTGCCAGCAGCGTCTCCACAGATACGCAGTATTTT. Translating gives CASSVSTDTQYF.

The CDR3 coding sequence is TGTGCCAGCAGTTGGGGCAGGGGAGTTTCACCCCTCCACTTT. Protein sequence: CASSWGRGVSPLHF. The chain recombines TRBV6-6 with TRBJ1-6; the D gene is possibly TRBD1 (6 bases). Per the germline V gene, CDR1 is MNHNY and CDR2 is SVGAGI (reference sequence). Between the trimmed V and J ends, which lost 4 bases and 9 bases, there was a span of 13 bases. This CDR3 is built from 14 residues.

This chain links TRBV18 with TRBJ1-1; TRBD1 aligns across 7 bases. Germline V CDR1 and CDR2: KGHSH, LQKENI. The CDR3 sequence is 15 residues long. The junction had 5 bases not matched to a gene; V was cut back by 3 bases and J by 1 base. CDR3 DNA sequence: TGTGCCAGCTCACCCCGACAGGGCGAGAACACTGAAGCTTTCTTT. Protein sequence: CASSPRQGENTEAFF.

The chain is built from TRBV5-6 and TRBJ1-6; D remains ambiguous. Germline V lookup: CDR1 SGHDT, CDR2 YYEEEE. V was cut by 6 bases and J by 14 bases, with 18 bases left in between. The CDR3 runs 13 residues. The CDR3 protein is CASKSGGIGTLHF. The CDR3 nucleotides are TGTGCCAGCAAAAGCGGAGGGATTGGGACCCTCCACTTT.

V and J are TRBV7-9 and TRBJ2-1; D remains ambiguous. V was clipped by 0 bases and J by 9 bases, with 12 bases between them. CDR1 SEHNR and CDR2 FQNEAQ come from the germline V gene (reference sequence). The CDR3 spans 14 residues. In nucleotides, the CDR3 is TGTGCCAGCAGCTTAGCATCTGGTCGGGTTGAGCAGTTCTTC. This gives the protein CASSLASGRVEQFF.

The V gene is TRBV28, the J gene TRBJ1-5; D unclear. V was cut by 1 base and J by 4 bases, with 8 bases left in between. The germline V gene has CDR1 MDHEN and CDR2 SYDVKM. The CDR3 contains 14 residues. The DNA for the CDR3 is TGTGCCAGCAGTTTATCTTCTAGTAATCAGCCCCAGCATTTT. Protein: CASSLSSSNQPQHF. Full variable domain (outside the CDR3, taken from reference TRBV28 and TRBJ1-5): DVKVTQSSRYLVKRTGEKVFLECVQDMDHENMFWYRQDPGLGLRLIYFSYDVKMKEKGDIPEGYSVSREKKERFSLILESASTNQTSMYLCASSLSSSNQPQHFGDGTRLSIL.

This clone was detected many times. V gene TRBV10-1 combines with J gene TRBJ2-2, with D tentatively TRBD2 (6 bases). CDR3 size: 17 residues. V shed 5 bases and J shed 2 bases, with 18 bases lying between them. The germline V gene encodes CDR1 WNHNN and CDR2 SYGVQD (reference sequence). The CDR3 reads CASSPNAVLANTGELFF. In DNA, the CDR3 is TGCGCCAGCAGTCCCAACGCTGTACTAGCAAACACCGGGGAGCTGTTTTTT.

The gene calls are TRBV2 and TRBJ1-4; 7 bases line up with TRBD1. From germline, CDR1 is SNHLY and CDR2 FYNNEI. Unmatched junction bases numbered 11, after V lost 10 bases and J lost 3 bases. CDR3 length: 15 amino acids. The CDR3 sequence is CATQTGFLANEKLFF. Here the CDR3 DNA reads TGTGCCACCCAGACAGGGTTCTTAGCTAATGAAAAACTGTTTTTT.

The chain links TRBV7-4 to TRBJ2-3; 10 bases fit TRBD2. CDR3 length equals 14 residues. Trimming took 5 bases from V and 5 from J; bases not matched to a gene: 4. Looked up from germline, CDR1 is SGHVT and CDR2 is SQSDAQ. The CDR3 DNA reads as TGTGCCAGCAGCCCGGGACTAGCGAAAGATACGCAGTATTTT. It translates to CASSPGLAKDTQYF.

The genes are TRBV12-3 or TRBV12-4 and TRBJ2-5, with D unclear. The CDR3 has 13 residues. V lost 6 bases, J lost 5 bases, and 13 bases lay in between. CDR3 sequence: CASRRLDGETQYF. In nucleotides, the CDR3 is TGTGCCAGCAGACGACTTGATGGGGAGACCCAGTACTTC.

The genes are TRBV5-6 and TRBJ2-7; a weak D match, TRBD1 (5 bases). The CDR3 is 14 amino acids. Germline V CDR1 and CDR2: SGHDT, YYEEEE. V gave up 3 bases and J gave up 1 base, with 11 bases separating them. CDR3 bases: TGTGCCAGCAGCTACGCCCCAGGGTCCTACGAGCAGTACTTC. Encoded protein: CASSYAPGSYEQYF.

V and J are TRBV2 and TRBJ2-2; 10 nucleotides match TRBD1. Germline loops: CDR1 SNHLY, CDR2 FYNNEI. Trimming cost V 5 bases and J 4 bases; bases outside gene matches: 1. The CDR3 is made up of 14 amino acids. CDR3 nucleotide sequence: TGTGCCAGCAGTCGGGACAGGGGCACCGGGGAGCTGTTTTTT. This gives the protein CASSRDRGTGELFF.

This clone is a singleton in its sample. At one of its ends the junction is not consistent with the germline gene, which may arise from a read error. The rearrangement joins TRBV4-1 to TRBJ2-7, with D possibly TRBD2 on 6 matching bases. This CDR3 has 15 residues. Germline-derived CDR1 and CDR2 are MGHRA and YSYEKL. CDR3 DNA: TGCGCCAGCAGCCAAGATGGGAGGATGGTGTACGGGCAGTACTTC. It codes for CASSQDGRMVYGQYF.

The chain uses TRBV14 and TRBJ1-2; D is uncertain. The CDR3 is 14 residues long. V was pared by 0 bases and J by 4 bases, with 9 bases between. The germline gives CDR1 SGHDN, CDR2 FVKESK. For the CDR3, the DNA is TGTGCCAGCAGCCAAGATCTTATCGGCTATGGCTACACCTTC. It specifies CASSQDLIGYGYTF.

The rearrangement links TRBV9 to TRBJ1-6; D might be TRBD1 (5 bases). CDR3 size: 15 residues. The V end lost 0 bases, the J end lost 9 bases, and 13 bases lay between the germline ends. The germline V gene has CDR1 SGDLS and CDR2 YYNGEE. CDR3 sequence: CASSVVGVGISPLHF. CDR3 sequence (DNA): TGTGCCAGCAGCGTAGTAGGGGTGGGGATTTCACCCCTCCACTTT.

The rearrangement joins TRBV20-1 to TRBJ2-1, with 11 bases matching TRBD2. Germline V lookup: CDR1 DFQATT, CDR2 SNEGSKA (reference sequence). The CDR3 loop spans 15 amino acids. Trimming took 3 bases from V and 4 from J; bases not matched to a gene: 5. Written as DNA, the CDR3 is TGCAGTGCTAGTCGCGGGACTAGCGGTTACAATGAGCAGTTCTTC. It codes for CSASRGTSGYNEQFF.

The V gene is TRBV6-2 or TRBV6-3, the J gene TRBJ2-7; TRBD1 matches 8 bases. This CDR3 has 14 amino acids. V dropped 2 bases and J dropped 4; count of bases not matched to a gene: 4. The V gene's germline CDR1 is MNHEY and CDR2 SVGEGT. CDR3 loop: CASSYRQGLYEQYF. The CDR3 region has the DNA TGTGCCAGCAGTTACCGACAGGGGCTATACGAGCAGTACTTC.

The chain employs TRBV6-2 or TRBV6-3 and TRBJ2-1; TRBD2 matches 9 bases. The V gene end was trimmed by 1 base and the J gene end by 7 bases; junction bases not matched to a gene: 5. CDR1 is MNHEY and CDR2 is SVGEGT in the germline V gene. The CDR3 runs 15 residues. CDR3 region: CASSYWSGRRNEQFF. The DNA for the CDR3 is TGTGCCAGCAGTTACTGGAGCGGGAGGAGGAATGAGCAGTTCTTC.

The gene calls are TRBV28 and TRBJ2-7; 10 bases match TRBD1. V lost 5 bases, J lost 5 bases, and 9 bases stayed unmatched. Per the germline V gene, CDR1 is MDHEN and CDR2 is SYDVKM. The length of the CDR3 is 15 residues. In DNA, the CDR3 is TGTGCCAGCAGTCGCGTGGGGACAGGGGACAACGAGCAGTACTTC. Protein: CASSRVGTGDNEQYF.

This clone was counted once. The chain couples TRBV3-1 (or the pseudogene TRBV3-2) to TRBJ2-1; D remains ambiguous. V shed 6 bases and J shed 5 bases, with 17 bases lying between them. The CDR3 consists of 15 residues. Germline-derived CDR1 and CDR2 are LGHDT and YNNKEL (reference sequence). The CDR3 sequence is CASSPRKRLDNEQFF. In nucleotides, the CDR3 is TGTGCCAGCAGTCCTAGGAAGCGATTAGACAATGAGCAGTTCTTC.

The chain recombines TRBV3-1 (or the pseudogene TRBV3-2) with TRBJ1-4; weak D call: TRBD1 (6 bases). The CDR3 is 16 residues long. V was clipped by 2 bases and J by 5 bases, with 15 bases between them. From germline, CDR1 is LGHDT and CDR2 YNNKEL (reference sequence). The CDR3 coding sequence is TGTGCCAGCAGCCAACGTCTGGGGGCGCGAAATGAAAAACTGTTTTTT. Protein product: CASSQRLGARNEKLFF.

The rearrangement joins TRBV9 to TRBJ2-7, with D possibly being TRBD1 (5 bases). CDR3 length equals 15 residues. CDR1 and CDR2 from the germline V gene are SGDLS and YYNGEE. The V gene lost 0 bases and the J gene lost 2 bases, with 12 bases spanning the gap. Here the CDR3 reads CASSVGQVGAYEQYF. CDR3 DNA sequence: TGTGCCAGCAGCGTAGGTCAGGTAGGGGCCTACGAGCAGTACTTC.